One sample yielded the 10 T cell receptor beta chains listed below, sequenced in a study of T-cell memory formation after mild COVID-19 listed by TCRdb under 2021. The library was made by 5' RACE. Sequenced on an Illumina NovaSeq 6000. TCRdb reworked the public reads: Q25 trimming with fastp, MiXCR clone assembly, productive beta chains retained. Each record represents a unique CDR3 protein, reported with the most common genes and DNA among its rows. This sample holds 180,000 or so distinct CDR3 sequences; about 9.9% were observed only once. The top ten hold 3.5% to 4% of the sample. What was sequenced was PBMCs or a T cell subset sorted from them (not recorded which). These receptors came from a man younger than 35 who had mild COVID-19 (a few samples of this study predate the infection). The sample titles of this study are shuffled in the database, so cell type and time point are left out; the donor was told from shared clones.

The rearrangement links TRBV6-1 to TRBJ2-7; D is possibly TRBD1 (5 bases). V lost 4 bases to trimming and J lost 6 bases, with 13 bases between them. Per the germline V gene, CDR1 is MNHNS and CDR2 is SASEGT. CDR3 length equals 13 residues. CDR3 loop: CASSVQGTREQYV. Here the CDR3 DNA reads TGTGCCAGCAGTGTCCAGGGAACCCGCGAGCAGTACGTC.

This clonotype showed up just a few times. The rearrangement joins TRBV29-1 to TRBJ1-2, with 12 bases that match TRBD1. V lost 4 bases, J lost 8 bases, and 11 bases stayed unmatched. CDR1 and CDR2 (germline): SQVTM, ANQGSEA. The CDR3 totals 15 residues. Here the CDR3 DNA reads TGCAGCGTTGCCACCGGGACAGGGGGCATTGGAGGCTACACCTTC. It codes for CSVATGTGGIGGYTF.

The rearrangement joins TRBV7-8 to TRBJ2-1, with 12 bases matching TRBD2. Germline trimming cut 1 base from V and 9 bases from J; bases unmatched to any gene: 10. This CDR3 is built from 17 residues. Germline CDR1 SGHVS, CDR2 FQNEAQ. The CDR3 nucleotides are TGTGCCAGCAGCTTAGAGGAACTAGCGGGAGGTGGTGGTGAGCAGTTCTTC. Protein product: CASSLEELAGGGGEQFF.

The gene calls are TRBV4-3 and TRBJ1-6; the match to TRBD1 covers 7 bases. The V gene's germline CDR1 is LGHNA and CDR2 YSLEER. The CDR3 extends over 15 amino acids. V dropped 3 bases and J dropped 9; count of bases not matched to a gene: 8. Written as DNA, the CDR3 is TGCGCCAGCAGCCAGGCCAGGGGGTCGGGTTCACCCCTCCACTTT. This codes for CASSQARGSGSPLHF.

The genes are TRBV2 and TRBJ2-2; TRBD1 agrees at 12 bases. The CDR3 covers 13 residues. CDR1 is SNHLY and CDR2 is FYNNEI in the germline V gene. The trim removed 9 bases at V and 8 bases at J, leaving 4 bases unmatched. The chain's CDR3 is CARGQGASGELFF. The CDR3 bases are TGTGCCAGGGGACAGGGGGCGTCAGGGGAGCTGTTTTTT.

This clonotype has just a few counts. The CDR3 loop is CASSLGLAGSQETQYF. DNA for the CDR3: TGTGCCAGCAGCCTTGGACTAGCGGGGAGCCAAGAGACCCAGTACTTC. This chain connects TRBV7-2 to TRBJ2-5; 12 nucleotides align to TRBD2. CDR1 is SGHTA and CDR2 is FQGNSA in the germline V gene. The junction had 5 bases not matched to a gene; V was cut back by 5 bases and J by 1 base. CDR3 length equals 16 residues.

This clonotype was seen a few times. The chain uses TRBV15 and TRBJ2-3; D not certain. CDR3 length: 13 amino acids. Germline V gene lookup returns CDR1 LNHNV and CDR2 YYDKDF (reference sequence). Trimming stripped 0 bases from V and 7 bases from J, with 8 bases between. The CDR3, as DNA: TGTGCCACCAGCAGAGATACAGTGAATACGCAGTATTTT. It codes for CATSRDTVNTQYF. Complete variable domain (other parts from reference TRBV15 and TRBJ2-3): DAMVIQNPRYQVTQFGKPVTLSCSQTLNHNVMYWYQQKSSQAPKLLFHYYDKDFNNEADTPDNFQSRRPNTSFCFLDIRSPGLGDTAMYLCATSRDTVNTQYFGPGTRLTVL.

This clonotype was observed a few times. The CDR3 coding sequence is TGTGCCAGCATCGCTCAGGGGGCGTCTGAAGCTTTCTTT. This sequence encodes CASIAQGASEAFF. This chain connects TRBV6-5 to TRBJ1-1; 8 bases align to TRBD1. V shed 7 bases and J 6 bases; nucleotides not matched to a gene: 7. This CDR3 is 13 amino acids long. The germline V gene encodes CDR1 MNHEY and CDR2 SVGAGI.

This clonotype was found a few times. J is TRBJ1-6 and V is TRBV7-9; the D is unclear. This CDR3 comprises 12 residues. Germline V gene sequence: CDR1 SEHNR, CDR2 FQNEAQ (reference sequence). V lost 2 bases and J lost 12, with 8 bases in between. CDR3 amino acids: CASSLSAGPLHF. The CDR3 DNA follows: TGTGCCAGCAGCTTATCAGCTGGACCCCTCCACTTT.

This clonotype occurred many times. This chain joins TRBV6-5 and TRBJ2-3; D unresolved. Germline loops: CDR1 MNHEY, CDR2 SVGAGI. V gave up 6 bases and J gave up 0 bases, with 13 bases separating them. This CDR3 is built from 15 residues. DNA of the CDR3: TGTGCCAGCAGCCTCAGAGAGCTTAGCACAGATACGCAGTATTTT. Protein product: CASSLRELSTDTQYF.